Below are 12 T cell receptor beta chains sequenced from a single sample in a study of T-cell reconstitution after alpha-beta-depleted transplantation in children. Researchers prepared the TCRbeta library using unique molecular identifiers, the study reports. TCRdb recomputed calls from the PCR reads with MiXCR, one row per CDR3 protein. The repertoire holds some 600,000 distinct CDR3 sequences, with approximately 12% as singletons. Sequencing used PBMCs, mostly from graft donor cells, obtained 360 days after TCRalphabeta/CD19-depleted stem cell transplant. Source of these receptors: a male patient aged 10-17 years who had a stem cell transplant for acute myeloid leukemia, so the T cells may come from the graft donor.

The chain uses TRBV29-1 and TRBJ1-5; 8 bases align to TRBD1. The CDR3 loop spans 13 amino acids. Germline assignment: CDR1 SQVTM and CDR2 ANQGSEA. Trimming took 4 bases from V and 7 from J; bases not matched to a gene: 6. In DNA, the CDR3 is TGCAGCGTTGGACAGGGGAGTGGGCAGCCCCAGCATTTT. This codes for CSVGQGSGQPQHF.

This clonotype has only a few counts. At one of its ends the junction is not consistent with the germline gene, which may arise from a read error. The chain recombines TRBV12-3 or TRBV12-4 with TRBJ2-2; TRBD2 aligns across 10 bases. The CDR3 is made up of 18 amino acids. The CDR3 DNA follows: TGTGCCAGCTGTTTAGGGGCCGGTCCGACTAGCGGGACCGGGGAGCTGTTTTTT. As protein: CASCLGAGPTSGTGELFF.

In this sample, this clonotype turned up a few times. The chain is built from TRBV25-1 and TRBJ1-5, with D possibly matching TRBD1 (6 bases). CDR3 size: 15 residues. CDR1 MGHDK and CDR2 SYGVNS come from the germline V gene. Trimming stripped 2 bases from V and 7 bases from J, with 15 bases between. The CDR3, as DNA: TGTGCCAGCAGTGAAGTGACGGGGGGCGACCAGCCCCAGCATTTT. Its translation: CASSEVTGGDQPQHF.

V and J are TRBV5-6 and TRBJ2-1; tentatively, D is TRBD2 (6 bases). Germline V lookup: CDR1 SGHDT, CDR2 YYEEEE. This CDR3 is 15 amino acids long. Trimming removed 4 bases from V and 6 bases from J, with 17 bases in between. The CDR3 DNA reads TGTGCCAGCAGCCGAACTAGCCACTTCCCCAATGAGCAGTTCTTC. Translated: CASSRTSHFPNEQFF.

V is TRBV29-1 and J is TRBJ1-3, with D perhaps matching TRBD1 (6 bases). The V end was cut by 7 bases, the J end by 2 bases, with 12 bases between. Germline V gene lookup returns CDR1 SQVTM and CDR2 ANQGSEA. This CDR3 has 13 residues. CDR3: CSGATGTGNTIYF. The CDR3 bases are TGCAGCGGCGCCACAGGGACTGGAAACACCATATATTTT. The variable domain in full, with the rest retrieved from reference TRBV29-1 and TRBJ1-3, is SAVISQKPSRDICQRGTSLTIQCQVDSQVTMMFWYRQQPGQSLTLIATANQGSEATYESGFVIDKFPISRPNLTFSTLTVSNMSPEDSSIYLCSGATGTGNTIYFGEGSWLTVV.

This clonotype was counted between two and nine times. This rearrangement joins TRBV4-2 to TRBJ2-5, with 10 bases matching TRBD2. V lost 5 bases, J lost 1 base, and 13 bases stayed unmatched. The CDR3 length is 18 residues. Germline V gene sequence: CDR1 LGHNA, CDR2 YNFKEQ. CDR3 region: CASSGPSGSGILQETQYF. DNA for the CDR3: TGTGCCAGCAGCGGGCCTAGCGGGAGTGGGATTCTCCAAGAGACCCAGTACTTC.

The CDR3 protein is CASSPLAGFTDTQYF. The DNA for the CDR3 is TGTGCCAGCAGCCCCTTAGCGGGTTTCACAGATACGCAGTATTTT. The chain couples TRBV7-3 to TRBJ2-3, with TRBD2 identical over 7 bases. Germline V gene data show CDR1 as SGHTA and CDR2 as FQGTGA. V trimming: 5 bases; J trimming: 2 bases; junction bases outside the gene matches: 7. This CDR3 has 15 amino acids.

The table lists this clonotype with a few counts. This rearrangement joins TRBV29-1 to TRBJ1-5, with D hard to call. V lost 5 bases and J 3 bases, leaving 8 bases between the germline ends. This CDR3 spans 12 amino acids. CDR1 and CDR2 from the germline V gene are SQVTM and ANQGSEA. The CDR3 region has the DNA TGCAGCGTTTCGGGGTACAATCAGCCCCAGCATTTT. The encoded protein is CSVSGYNQPQHF.

This clonotype showed up just a few times. The rearrangement uses TRBV25-1 and TRBJ2-1, with 8 bases lining up with TRBD2. Germline-derived CDR1 and CDR2 are MGHDK and SYGVNS. The CDR3 covers 16 residues. V lost 5 bases and J lost 3; bases outside the gene matches: 9. For the CDR3, the DNA is TGTGCCAGCAGTCAGGATCCAGCGGGAGTCTACAATGAGCAGTTCTTC. Its protein product is CASSQDPAGVYNEQFF.

A few counts support this clonotype. This chain uses TRBV6-5 with TRBJ1-6; D call uncertain. The germline V and J ends were trimmed by 2 bases and 10 bases, with 12 bases remaining between them. Per the germline V gene, CDR1 is MNHEY and CDR2 is SVGAGI. This CDR3 spans 14 amino acids. The CDR3 nucleotides are TGTGCCAGCAGTTACACAACCTGGATATCACCCCTCCACTTT. Translation: CASSYTTWISPLHF.

In its sample, this clonotype was seen a few times. V and J are TRBV5-1 and TRBJ2-1; no clear D. The CDR3 loop spans 14 amino acids. Germline V CDR1 and CDR2: SGHRS, YFSETQ. The germline V and J ends were trimmed by 3 bases and 3 bases, with 10 bases remaining between them. The CDR3 DNA sequence: TGCGCCAGCAGCTCCTTGACGGACTACAATGAGCAGTTCTTC. Protein product: CASSSLTDYNEQFF.

This clonotype has just a few counts. The V gene is TRBV9, the J gene TRBJ2-1; 10 bases are shared with TRBD1. J lost 4 bases, V lost 5 bases, and 9 bases had no gene match. Germline CDR1 is SGDLS and CDR2 is YYNGEE. This CDR3 comprises 16 residues. The CDR3 spells CASSSGTGVRYNEQFF. CDR3 coding DNA: TGTGCCAGCAGTTCCGGGACAGGGGTCAGATACAATGAGCAGTTCTTC.